These 17 T cell receptor beta chains were all obtained from the same sample, sequenced in a study of response to subunit inactivated influenza vaccine. TCRdb reanalysed the RT-PCR reads using MiXCR and keeps one entry per CDR3 protein. The sample records more than 550,000 distinct CDR3 sequences, 12% being singletons. Specimen: PBMCs from blood, collected on the day of vaccination. The origin of the receptors is a man aged 50-60 years who received an inactivated influenza vaccine.

This chain uses TRBV6-5 with TRBJ1-4; D unclear. The V gene lost 3 bases and the J gene lost 4 bases, with 9 bases spanning the gap. The CDR3 runs 14 residues. CDR1 MNHEY and CDR2 SVGAGI come from the germline V gene. DNA for the CDR3: TGTGCCAGCAGTTATTGGCAGGATAATGAAAAACTGTTTTTT. Protein sequence: CASSYWQDNEKLFF.

CDR3 sequence reads: CASSPSLGMNTEAFF. The DNA of the CDR3 is TGTGCCAGCAGCCCGAGTCTGGGGATGAACACTGAAGCTTTCTTT. V gene TRBV11-2 combines with J gene TRBJ1-1; D gene unclear. The V gene's germline CDR1 is SGHAT and CDR2 FQNNGV. The CDR3 contains 15 residues. Trimming removed 5 bases from V and 0 bases from J, with 13 bases in between.

In this sample, this clonotype turned up a few times. This chain connects TRBV6-5 to TRBJ2-3; D is unclear. Germline lookup yields CDR1 MNHEY and CDR2 SVGAGI. This CDR3 has 14 amino acids. The V end was cut by 2 bases, the J end by 2 bases, with 8 bases between. For the CDR3, the DNA is TGTGCCAGCAGTTACAAACCGATCACAGATACGCAGTATTTT. It specifies CASSYKPITDTQYF.

This sequence joins TRBV6-1 and TRBJ1-2; 10 nucleotides line up with TRBD1. CDR1 and CDR2 from the germline V gene are MNHNS and SASEGT. J was trimmed by 5 bases and V by 5 bases; bases with no gene match: 11. This CDR3 has 16 residues. The CDR3 DNA sequence: TGTGCCAGCAGTCCACTACCTGGACAGGGGGTGTATGGCTACACCTTC. Its translation is CASSPLPGQGVYGYTF.

This clonotype was found many times. The chain uses TRBV27 and TRBJ1-1; no reliable D call. Germline CDR1 reads MNHEY; CDR2 reads SMNVEV (reference sequence). The CDR3 is made up of 13 amino acids. V shed 8 bases and J shed 5 bases, with 15 bases lying between them. The CDR3 loop is CASGKGQQTEAFF. In nucleotides, the CDR3 is TGTGCCAGCGGGAAGGGCCAACAAACTGAAGCTTTCTTT.

The chain uses TRBV20-1 and TRBJ1-4; no definite D call. Looked up from germline, CDR1 is DFQATT and CDR2 is SNEGSKA (reference sequence). The CDR3 loop spans 13 amino acids. V lost 5 bases, J lost 7 bases, and 14 bases lay in between. CDR3 residues: CSAESTSGEKLFF. The DNA for the CDR3 is TGCAGTGCTGAGTCCACGAGCGGTGAAAAACTGTTTTTT.

J is TRBJ1-1 and V is TRBV28; D is undetermined. The CDR3 is 15 residues long. The ends were cut back, 3 bases at V and 0 bases at J, with 11 bases in the middle. The germline gives CDR1 MDHEN, CDR2 SYDVKM. CDR3 region: CASSLRNLMNTEAFF. CDR3 nucleotide sequence: TGTGCCAGCAGTTTGCGGAATCTCATGAACACTGAAGCTTTCTTT.

The rearrangement links TRBV7-2 to TRBJ2-7, with D unclear. This CDR3 is built from 14 residues. The ends were cut back, 2 bases at V and 2 bases at J, with 10 bases in the middle. Germline V gene data show CDR1 as SGHTA and CDR2 as FQGNSA. In DNA form, the CDR3 reads TGTGCCAGCAGCTTAATTAAGGGCACCTACGAGCAGTACTTC. Translated: CASSLIKGTYEQYF. Full variable domain (remainder filled in from reference TRBV7-2 and TRBJ2-7): GAGVSQSPSNKVTEKGKDVELRCDPISGHTALYWYRQSLGQGLEFLIYFQGNSAPDKSGLPSDRFSAERTGGSVSTLTIQRTQQEDSAVYLCASSLIKGTYEQYFGPGTRLTVT.

The rearrangement links TRBV4-3 to TRBJ2-7, with 8 nucleotides matching TRBD2. The trim removed 0 bases at V and 2 bases at J, leaving 3 bases unmatched. Germline CDR1 is LGHNA and CDR2 is YSLEER. The CDR3 runs 15 residues. The chain's CDR3 is CASSQDPGGAYEQYF. The CDR3 nucleotides are TGCGCCAGCAGCCAAGATCCGGGGGGGGCCTACGAGCAGTACTTC.

This clonotype was observed a handful of times. This rearrangement joins TRBV6-2 or TRBV6-3 to TRBJ2-7; no clear D gene. The germline CDR1 and CDR2 sequences are MNHEY and SVGEGT. This CDR3 has 12 amino acids. V was shortened by 2 bases and J by 3 bases, with 5 bases between the two germline ends. CDR3 amino acids: CASSYPNYEQYF. The CDR3 nucleotides are TGTGCCAGCAGTTACCCGAACTACGAGCAGTACTTC.

The sample holds a few counts of this clonotype. The rearrangement joins TRBV7-2 to TRBJ2-1; possible D gene TRBD2, 7 bases. Looked up from germline, CDR1 is SGHTA and CDR2 is FQGNSA. There are 13 residues in the CDR3. The V and J ends lost 4 bases and 12 bases respectively, with 16 bases between them. Written as DNA, the CDR3 is TGTGCCAGCAGCTCCGGGACAACGGGAGGGCAGTTCTTC. It is translated as CASSSGTTGGQFF. Looking up the rest from reference TRBV7-2 and TRBJ2-1 gives the full variable domain: GAGVSQSPSNKVTEKGKDVELRCDPISGHTALYWYRQSLGQGLEFLIYFQGNSAPDKSGLPSDRFSAERTGGSVSTLTIQRTQQEDSAVYLCASSSGTTGGQFFGPGTRLTVL.

This clonotype was recorded a few times. This chain connects TRBV6-5 to TRBJ2-3, with 10 bases matching TRBD2. V trimming: 4 bases; J trimming: 4 bases; junction bases outside the gene matches: 8. The CDR3 length is 16 residues. CDR1 and CDR2 (germline): MNHEY, SVGAGI. In DNA form, the CDR3 reads TGTGCCAGCAGTTCGGCTAGCGGGAGCCGGGCAGATACGCAGTATTTT. Its translation is CASSSASGSRADTQYF.

This clonotype showed up many times. The chain uses TRBV15 and TRBJ2-3, with 7 bases aligning to TRBD1. The CDR3 extends over 13 amino acids. With V trimmed by 1 base and J by 6 bases, 1 base remained unmatched. Germline V CDR1 and CDR2: LNHNV, YYDKDF (reference sequence). DNA of the CDR3: TGTGCCACCAGCAGAGGACAGGGTGATACGCAGTATTTT. It yields the protein CATSRGQGDTQYF.

This clonotype was detected many times. This chain connects TRBV5-1 to TRBJ2-3, with 11 nucleotides matching TRBD2. This CDR3 is built from 17 residues. CDR1 is SGHRS, CDR2 YFSETQ, per germline. V was clipped by 4 bases and J by 5 bases; unmatched bases: 12. The CDR3 region is CASSPLAGGPSVDTQYF. The CDR3, as DNA: TGCGCCAGCAGCCCCTTAGCGGGAGGGCCCTCTGTAGATACGCAGTATTTT.

This clonotype was detected ten times or more. The rearrangement uses TRBV7-9 and TRBJ2-5, with unresolved D. Germline V gene lookup returns CDR1 SEHNR and CDR2 FQNEAQ (reference sequence). This CDR3 comprises 14 residues. The V gene lost 1 base and the J gene lost 0 bases, with 6 bases spanning the gap. CDR3 nucleotide sequence: TGTGCCAGCAGCTTAGTGGGCTACCAAGAGACCCAGTACTTC. It yields the protein CASSLVGYQETQYF. Full variable domain (rest looked up from reference TRBV7-9 and TRBJ2-5): DTGVSQNPRHKITKRGQNVTFRCDPISEHNRLYWYRQTLGQGPEFLTYFQNEAQLEKSRLLSDRFSAERPKGSFSTLEIQRTEQGDSAMYLCASSLVGYQETQYFGPGTRLLVL.

This clonotype was recorded a few times. This chain uses TRBV11-2 with TRBJ2-3; D is unresolved. CDR1 and CDR2 (germline): SGHAT, FQNNGV. Trimming pared 5 bases from V and 1 base from J, leaving 13 bases between. This CDR3 is 15 amino acids long. The CDR3 region has the DNA TGTGCCAGCAGCCAAATGACGGTGGGCACAGATACGCAGTATTTT. Amino acid sequence: CASSQMTVGTDTQYF.

This clonotype was counted a few times. The rearrangement uses TRBV7-2 and TRBJ2-3, with 9 bases identical to TRBD1. This CDR3 comprises 15 residues. Germline values: CDR1 SGHTA, CDR2 FQGNSA. Trimming at V came to 6 bases and at J to 2 bases, leaving 6 bases not matched to a gene. The CDR3 region has the DNA TGTGCCAGCAGGCCGGGACAGGGTTTCACAGATACGCAGTATTTT. Translated, it gives CASRPGQGFTDTQYF.